This TCR beta chain was retrieved from a study of read filtering for tumor transcriptome and immune sequencing. Study in general: By R-ISS, stages I, II and III held approximately 8, 16 and 7 patients.

This clonotype was detected ten times or more. Trimming took 5 bases from V and 0 from J, leaving 8 bases between them. The CDR3 loop spans 15 amino acids. Germline assignment: CDR1 SGHAT and CDR2 FQNNGV. Molecular barcoded adaptors covering alpha/delta and beta/gamma chains were used on approximately 400 ng RNA. TCRdb fed the reads into MiXCR, producing one record per CDR3 protein. Seen here are tens of thousands of distinct CDR3 sequences, around 15% observed once, and the top ten hold about 70%. This TCR came from a donor over 35 with multiple myeloma. Source material: a population of CD138-negative cells sorted from bone marrow. The chain joins TRBV11-2 to TRBJ2-6; no clear D gene. CDR3: CASSPYNSGANVLTF. CDR3 bases: TGTGCCAGCAGCCCCTATAACTCTGGGGCCAACGTCCTGACTTTC.